This TCR beta chain was observed in a study of T-cell reconstitution after alpha-beta-depleted transplantation in children. Study-wide results and caveats: Diversity and T-cell counts at one year after transplant derived mostly from new T cells. By about two months after transplant, alpha-beta T cells reportedly arose from several hundred graft clones that had expanded.

This clonotype was picked up a small number of times. The antigen is undetermined. CDR1 is LGHNA and CDR2 is YNFKEQ in the germline V gene. V lost 7 bases and J lost 4; bases outside the gene matches: 9. This CDR3 region has 16 residues. Unique molecular identifiers were incorporated into the prepared TCRbeta library. MiXCR was run by TCRdb on the PCR reads, yielding one entry per CDR3 protein. The sample lists hundreds of thousands of distinct CDR3 sequences, around 15% seen once, with about 4.6% in the top ten. This TCR was sampled from a male patient aged 10 to 17 who had a stem cell transplant for acute lymphoblastic leukemia, so the T cells may come from the graft donor. Source: PBMCs, mostly from graft donor cells, taken 360 days after TCRalphabeta/CD19-depleted stem cell transplant. The chain employs TRBV4-2 and TRBJ2-2, with TRBD2 matching over 10 bases. This CDR3 reads CASTPSGRAPTGELFF. The CDR3 DNA sequence: TGTGCCAGCACCCCCAGCGGGAGGGCCCCCACCGGGGAGCTGTTTTTT.